These T cell receptor beta chains were read from a single sample in a study of OX40 agonist ivuxolimab in advanced cancers. Assay used: immunoSEQ multiplex PCR; TCRdb lists only in-frame clones, some missing. Found here are under 65,000 clones, roughly nine tenths of them singletons; the top ten hold less than 0.85%. This specimen consisted of CD4+ or CD8+ T cells sorted from blood, obtained in a trial of the OX40 agonist ivuxolimab. The receptors here all came from an adult with an advanced solid tumor such as melanoma, head and neck, liver or kidney cancer. Both conserved end residues are part of each CDR3. The D gene is left open where the match is weak.

v_call	d_call	j_call	cdr3_nt	cdr3_aa
TRBV2	TRBD1	TRBJ2-1	TGTGCCAGCAGTCCCGGACAGGGGGCTAGGAATGAGCAGTTCTTC	CASSPGQGARNEQFF
TRBV7-2	TRBD1	TRBJ1-2	TGTGCCAGCAGCTTAGCAGGGGGCGCGGGTGGCTACACCTTC	CASSLAGGAGGYTF
TRBV19	TRBD2	TRBJ2-3	TGTGCCAGTAGTCCGTGCATGGGACTAGCGGGGGTCTGTGTCACAGATACGCAGTATTTT	CASSPCMGLAGVCVTDTQYF
TRBV6-1	NA	TRBJ1-2	TGTGCCAGCAGTGAAATCCGGGGGCTGTATGGCTACACCTTC	CASSEIRGLYGYTF
TRBV19	NA	TRBJ2-5	TGTGCCAGTAGCAACTCTGGGGACTTGGCGACCCAGTACTTC	CASSNSGDLATQYF
TRBV7-8	NA	TRBJ2-7	TGTGCCAGCACCATCGGGACCCTCTTAAGCGAGCAGTACTTC	CASTIGTLLSEQYF
TRBV7-9	TRBD1	TRBJ1-2	TGTGCCAGCAGCTTGCAGGGGGTTAACTATGGCTACACCTTC	CASSLQGVNYGYTF
TRBV18	NA	TRBJ2-3	TGTGCCAGCTCACCAGGACTCAACCCAGATACGCAGTATTTT	CASSPGLNPDTQYF
TRBV12-5	TRBD1	TRBJ2-5	TGTGCTAGTGGTTTGACTCCGGGACAGGGGAATTGGGAGACCCAGTACTTC	CASGLTPGQGNWETQYF
TRBV18	NA	TRBJ2-7	TGTGCCAGCTCCCCGGGGACAACTAGCTCCTACGAGCAGTACTTC	CASSPGTTSSYEQYF